This T cell receptor beta chain was identified in a study of regulatory T cells in long-lasting Graves disease. This clonotype turned up a few times. The V gene's germline CDR1 is SGHRS and CDR2 YFSETQ. The V gene end was trimmed by 0 bases and the J gene end by 14 bases; junction bases not matched to a gene: 7. This CDR3 comprises 14 residues. To make TCR beta libraries, researchers used iRepertoire HTBI primers and Arm-PCR of CDR3 regions. TCRdb recomputed calls from the multiplex PCR reads with MiXCR, one row per CDR3 protein. Of 410,000 or so distinct CDR3 sequences listed, just under 15% are singletons. Documented time point: newly diagnosed GD, antithyroid drugs for less than 3 months. The TCR library used RNA extracted from PBMCs. This same sample was also part of a study on T cells in Graves' hyperthyroidism and ophthalmopathy.

J is TRBJ2-1 and V is TRBV5-1; 11 bases line up with TRBD2. The sequence was obtained from a woman in her thirties with Graves disease. Sequencing used peripheral blood mononuclear cells (PBMCs), obtained at new diagnosis, from a patient treated with antithyroid drugs. The CDR3 bases are TGCGCCAGCAGCTTGGACCATACTAGCGGGAGTAAGTTCTTC. Protein product: CASSLDHTSGSKFF.